Listed below are T cell receptor beta chains from one sample, sequenced in a study of OX40 agonist ivuxolimab in advanced cancers. Measured with immunoSEQ multiplex PCR; TCRdb has only the in-frame clones, and not every one. The sample includes some 95,000 clones, roughly 84% of them seen just once. The source material was CD4+ or CD8+ T cells sorted from blood, sampled in a trial of the OX40 agonist ivuxolimab. Receptors originate from an adult with an advanced solid tumor such as melanoma, head and neck, liver or kidney cancer. The CDR3 runs from the conserved cysteine through the conserved F or W. Fields, in order: D gene, clone size, CDR3 length, J gene, V gene, CDR3 DNA, CDR3 protein. The D gene is left open where the match is weak. Clone size is shown for a subset of rows, as once, few, many or a class of expanded clone.

d_call: -; clone_size: -; cdr3_length: 14; j_call: TRBJ2-3; v_call: TRBV11-3; cdr3_nt: TGTGCCAGCAGCTCTCGAGGCAGTACAGATACGCAGTATTTT; cdr3_aa: CASSSRGSTDTQYF
d_call: -; clone_size: -; cdr3_length: 15; j_call: TRBJ2-7; v_call: TRBV11-2; cdr3_nt: TGTGCCAGCAGCTTGAAGCAGGGGGGAACATACGAGCAGTACTTC; cdr3_aa: CASSLKQGGTYEQYF
d_call: -; clone_size: -; cdr3_length: 17; j_call: TRBJ1-2; v_call: TRBV28; cdr3_nt: TGTGCCACCAAATCGTCAGCTATTCTTCAATTTAACTATGGCTACACCTTC; cdr3_aa: CATKSSAILQFNYGYTF
d_call: -; clone_size: -; cdr3_length: 12; j_call: TRBJ1-2; v_call: TRBV25-1; cdr3_nt: TGTGCCAGCGGTCCTCACCGGGGAGGCTACACCTTC; cdr3_aa: CASGPHRGGYTF
d_call: -; clone_size: -; cdr3_length: 12; j_call: TRBJ1-4; v_call: TRBV5-1; cdr3_nt: TGCGCCAGCAGCTTGGATGGCGAAAAACTGTTTTTT; cdr3_aa: CASSLDGEKLFF
d_call: -; clone_size: few; cdr3_length: 11; j_call: TRBJ2-7; v_call: TRBV7-9; cdr3_nt: TGTGCCAGCAGCTCCAACTACGAGCAGTACTTC; cdr3_aa: CASSSNYEQYF
d_call: -; clone_size: -; cdr3_length: 15; j_call: TRBJ1-1; v_call: TRBV2; cdr3_nt: TGTGCCAGCAGGGGGAGAACCGGACAGTACACTGAAGCTTTCTTT; cdr3_aa: CASRGRTGQYTEAFF
d_call: TRBD2; clone_size: -; cdr3_length: 15; j_call: TRBJ2-1; v_call: TRBV5-4; cdr3_nt: TGTGCCAGCAGCTTGGGACTAGCAGCTTACAATGAGCAGTTCTTC; cdr3_aa: CASSLGLAAYNEQFF
d_call: TRBD2; clone_size: -; cdr3_length: 16; j_call: TRBJ2-7; v_call: TRBV4-2; cdr3_nt: TGTGCCAGCAGCCAAAGTGTAGCGGGAGAGGCGTACGAGCAGTACTTC; cdr3_aa: CASSQSVAGEAYEQYF
d_call: -; clone_size: few; cdr3_length: 13; j_call: TRBJ1-5; v_call: TRBV19; cdr3_nt: TGTGCCAGTAGTATAGGGAAACAGGCGCCCCAGCATTTT; cdr3_aa: CASSIGKQAPQHF
d_call: -; clone_size: -; cdr3_length: 13; j_call: TRBJ1-1; v_call: TRBV7-2; cdr3_nt: TGTGCCAGCAGCCTCCAATCGGTAACTGAAGCTTTCTTT; cdr3_aa: CASSLQSVTEAFF
d_call: -; clone_size: -; cdr3_length: 14; j_call: TRBJ1-1; v_call: TRBV9; cdr3_nt: TGTGCCAGCAGCCCCCAACCTGAGGCCGGGTCGGCTTTCTTT; cdr3_aa: CASSPQPEAGSAFF
d_call: -; clone_size: -; cdr3_length: 16; j_call: TRBJ2-3; v_call: TRBV7-9; cdr3_nt: TGTGCCAGCAGGGAGGGGACCCCGGAGTACACAGATACGCAGTATTTT; cdr3_aa: CASREGTPEYTDTQYF
d_call: -; clone_size: -; cdr3_length: 14; j_call: TRBJ2-2; v_call: TRBV18; cdr3_nt: TGTGCCAGCTCGCCCGCAGTCGGCACCGGGGAGCTGTTTTTT; cdr3_aa: CASSPAVGTGELFF
d_call: TRBD2; clone_size: -; cdr3_length: 15; j_call: TRBJ2-7; v_call: TRBV2; cdr3_nt: TGTGCCAGCAGGGGCCGGGGAGGGCAAGCCTACGAGCAGTACTTC; cdr3_aa: CASRGRGGQAYEQYF
d_call: TRBD2; clone_size: -; cdr3_length: 15; j_call: TRBJ2-1; v_call: TRBV19; cdr3_nt: TGTGCCAGTAGTTGGGTTGGCGGGAGTTGGCATGAGCAGTTCTTC; cdr3_aa: CASSWVGGSWHEQFF
d_call: -; clone_size: -; cdr3_length: 13; j_call: TRBJ2-1; v_call: TRBV11-2; cdr3_nt: TGTGCCAGCAGCCCAAGTGGAGGGAATGAGCAGTTCTTC; cdr3_aa: CASSPSGGNEQFF